The 31 T cell receptor beta chains below were found in one sample sequenced in a study of response to subunit inactivated influenza vaccine. TCRdb called the RT-PCR reads again in MiXCR, with one record for every CDR3 protein. The repertoire holds 300,000 to 350,000 distinct CDR3 sequences, with less than 25% as singletons. This specimen was PBMCs from blood, taken about 20 months after vaccination. The receptors were gathered from a man aged 50 to 75 who received an inactivated influenza vaccine.

This clonotype was detected only a few times. The genes are TRBV11-1 and TRBJ1-5; D unresolved. CDR1 SGHAT and CDR2 FQDESV come from the germline V gene (reference sequence). There are 19 residues in the CDR3. Trimming stripped 5 bases from V and 2 bases from J, with 25 bases between. CDR3 sequence (DNA): TGTGCCAGCAGCCCTATCTCGGCTTCGGGCCTGGTTGGCAATCAGCCCCAGCATTTT. Amino acids: CASSPISASGLVGNQPQHF.

The V gene is TRBV19, the J gene TRBJ1-6; no firm D call. This CDR3 has 15 residues. V shed 7 bases and J shed 0 bases, with 10 bases lying between them. The germline V gene encodes CDR1 LNHDA and CDR2 SQIVND (reference sequence). CDR3 sequence reads: CASKPSSSYNSPLHF. The CDR3 nucleotides are TGTGCCAGTAAACCGTCGAGCTCCTATAATTCACCCCTCCACTTT.

This clonotype has ten or more counts. The rearrangement uses TRBV28 and TRBJ1-4; D uncertain. CDR1 is MDHEN, CDR2 SYDVKM, per germline. V was pared by 3 bases and J by 0 bases, with 5 bases between. This CDR3 region has 14 residues. In DNA, the CDR3 is TGTGCCAGCAGTTTGGCGTCAACTAATGAAAAACTGTTTTTT. This translates into CASSLASTNEKLFF. Supplemented by reference TRBV28 and TRBJ1-4, the full variable domain reads DVKVTQSSRYLVKRTGEKVFLECVQDMDHENMFWYRQDPGLGLRLIYFSYDVKMKEKGDIPEGYSVSREKKERFSLILESASTNQTSMYLCASSLASTNEKLFFGSGTQLSVL.

This clonotype has at least ten counts. The V and J genes are TRBV20-1 and TRBJ2-1; TRBD2 aligns across 8 bases. Germline loops: CDR1 DFQATT, CDR2 SNEGSKA (reference sequence). The CDR3 totals 15 residues. After removal of 5 bases from V and 5 bases from J, the junction contained 11 bases not matched to a gene. In DNA, the CDR3 is TGCAGTGCTTCCGCCGGGACTAGTATCCACAATGAGCAGTTCTTC. Protein product: CSASAGTSIHNEQFF.

This clonotype was counted between two and nine times. The V gene is TRBV4-3, the J gene TRBJ1-4; the D gene is possibly TRBD1 (5 bases). Trimming took 1 base from V and 7 from J, leaving 10 bases between them. Germline V gene lookup returns CDR1 LGHNA and CDR2 YSLEER. The CDR3 extends over 14 amino acids. CDR3 coding DNA: TGCGCCAGCAGCCAAGGATTCGGGGGTGAAAAACTGTTTTTT. Translating gives CASSQGFGGEKLFF.

This clonotype turned up a few times. CDR3 loop: CSATNGLANNEQFF. The CDR3 DNA sequence: TGCAGTGCTACGAACGGACTAGCTAACAATGAGCAGTTCTTC. The chain carries TRBV20-1 and TRBJ2-1; 8 bases align to TRBD2. The CDR3 is made up of 14 amino acids. V lost 4 bases, J lost 5 bases, and 7 bases stayed unmatched. Looked up from germline, CDR1 is DFQATT and CDR2 is SNEGSKA (reference sequence).

The rearrangement joins TRBV19 to TRBJ2-1; tentative D call: TRBD2 (8 bases). This CDR3 has 18 amino acids. Per the germline V gene, CDR1 is LNHDA and CDR2 is SQIVND (reference sequence). Trimming left V 5 bases short and J 0 bases short, with 20 bases between. The CDR3 DNA reads as TGTGCCAGTAGTCCGACAGGGCTAGCGGGCCGCTCCTACAATGAGCAGTTCTTC. Translating it yields CASSPTGLAGRSYNEQFF.

CDR3 region: CASRVTVPSTEAFF. The DNA of the CDR3 is TGTGCCAGCAGGGTCACGGTACCTTCTACTGAAGCTTTCTTT. The V and J genes are TRBV2 and TRBJ1-1; no firm D call. The germline V gene encodes CDR1 SNHLY and CDR2 FYNNEI. This CDR3 comprises 14 residues. V lost 6 bases to trimming and J lost 5 bases, with 16 bases between them.

V usage is TRBV20-1 and J usage is TRBJ1-4; D perhaps matches TRBD1 (6 bases). Trimming took 4 bases from V and 3 from J, leaving 18 bases between them. There are 16 residues in the CDR3. The germline gives CDR1 DFQATT, CDR2 SNEGSKA (reference sequence). CDR3 residues: CSAKQGGSWANEKLFF. The CDR3 nucleotides are TGCAGTGCTAAACAGGGTGGGAGTTGGGCTAATGAAAAACTGTTTTTT.

CDR3 residues: CSAVNHGTGAYEQYF. The CDR3 DNA is TGCAGTGCTGTCAACCACGGGACAGGCGCCTACGAGCAGTACTTC. The chain joins TRBV20-1 to TRBJ2-7, with TRBD1 matching 8 bases. The V gene's germline CDR1 is DFQATT and CDR2 SNEGSKA (reference sequence). CDR3 length: 15 amino acids. With V trimmed by 5 bases and J by 2 bases, 11 bases remained unmatched.

This clonotype was seen a handful of times. The J gene is TRBJ2-1, the V gene TRBV2; D remains unclear. CDR1 SNHLY and CDR2 FYNNEI come from the germline V gene. The CDR3 spans 15 residues. V was trimmed by 5 bases and J by 1 base, leaving 12 bases between them. As DNA, the CDR3 is TGTGCCAGCAGTCAACTACAAAAATCCTACAATGAGCAGTTCTTC. Translated, it gives CASSQLQKSYNEQFF.

This clonotype was seen a handful of times. The chain links TRBV5-1 to TRBJ1-2, with D uncertain. The CDR3 covers 16 residues. Germline CDR1 and CDR2: SGHRS and YFSETQ. Trimming shortened V by 4 bases and J by 1 base, and 17 bases separated the two germline ends. The CDR3 sequence is CASSPDGIPFNYGYTF. The CDR3 DNA follows: TGCGCCAGCAGCCCCGACGGGATACCGTTTAACTATGGCTACACCTTC.

The chain joins TRBV20-1 to TRBJ2-7, with a weak D call TRBD2 (5 bases). The CDR3 has 16 residues. The ends were cut back, 2 bases at V and 2 bases at J, with 19 bases in the middle. Germline CDR1 DFQATT, CDR2 SNEGSKA (reference sequence). CDR3 in DNA: TGCAGTGCTAGACCAACCGATGAGGGTATGGCCTACGAGCAGTACTTC. This codes for CSARPTDEGMAYEQYF.

This clonotype was seen a handful of times. The rearrangement uses TRBV6-1 and TRBJ1-2; tentative D call: TRBD1 (5 bases). The germline V gene encodes CDR1 MNHNS and CDR2 SASEGT. V lost 7 bases to trimming and J lost 4 bases, with 19 bases between them. The CDR3 totals 15 residues. In nucleotides, the CDR3 is TGTGCCAGCACCTCCGGTGGGGGTAATTTCTATGGCTACACCTTC. Translated: CASTSGGGNFYGYTF.

This clonotype has a handful of counts. The V and J genes are TRBV6-2 or TRBV6-3 and TRBJ2-1; D gene unclear. Per the germline V gene, CDR1 is MNHEY and CDR2 is SVGEGT. V was clipped by 2 bases and J by 1 base, with 6 bases between them. The CDR3 sequence is 14 residues long. CDR3 sequence reads: CASSYRRSYNEQFF. Here the CDR3 DNA reads TGTGCCAGCAGTTACCGGAGATCCTACAATGAGCAGTTCTTC.

This clonotype was counted many times. The chain recombines TRBV6-1 with TRBJ2-7, with D tentatively TRBD1 (6 bases). CDR3 length equals 12 residues. The V gene lost 4 bases and the J gene lost 4 bases, with 8 bases spanning the gap. CDR1 MNHNS and CDR2 SASEGT come from the germline V gene. This CDR3 reads CASSAQGYEQYF. The CDR3 DNA reads as TGTGCCAGCAGTGCACAGGGTTACGAGCAGTACTTC.

This clonotype was observed a few times. The chain uses TRBV10-3 and TRBJ1-3; the match to TRBD1 covers 7 bases. This CDR3 has 16 amino acids. The germline V gene has CDR1 ENHRY and CDR2 SYGVKD. Unmatched junction bases numbered 7, after V lost 5 bases and J lost 0 bases. The CDR3 protein is CAISRADRLSGNTIYF. CDR3 nucleotides: TGTGCCATCAGTAGGGCGGACAGGCTCTCTGGAAACACCATATATTTT.

This clonotype was seen a handful of times. V gene TRBV18 combines with J gene TRBJ2-2; 7 bases match TRBD2. Germline values: CDR1 KGHSH, CDR2 LQKENI. The CDR3 is 16 amino acids. Trimming removed 1 base from V and 2 bases from J; junction bases left unmatched: 4. CDR3 protein: CASSPRLATNTGELFF. CDR3 nucleotides: TGTGCCAGCTCACCACGACTAGCTACAAACACCGGGGAGCTGTTTTTT.

The sample holds a few counts of this clonotype. The V and J genes are TRBV15 and TRBJ2-5; D possibly corresponds to TRBD1 (6 bases). Germline V CDR1 and CDR2: LNHNV, YYDKDF (reference sequence). This CDR3 contains 16 residues. The V and J ends lost 0 bases and 4 bases respectively, with 15 bases between them. The CDR3 reads CATSRDMSPGVETQYF. As DNA, the CDR3 is TGTGCCACCAGCAGAGATATGTCGCCAGGGGTAGAGACCCAGTACTTC.

This clonotype was detected a few times. The gene calls are TRBV2 and TRBJ2-1; D is tentatively TRBD1 or TRBD2 (5 bases each). Germline lookup yields CDR1 SNHLY and CDR2 FYNNEI. The CDR3 length is 15 residues. V was trimmed by 6 bases and J by 3 bases, leaving 15 bases between them. The CDR3 loop reads CASRQDGDLYNEQFF. CDR3 nucleotide sequence: TGTGCCAGCAGGCAAGACGGGGACCTCTACAATGAGCAGTTCTTC.

This clonotype came up once. The chain recombines TRBV7-9 with TRBJ2-3; D assignment may be TRBD1 or TRBD2 (5 bases each). The CDR3 consists of 16 residues. V lost 2 bases and J 0 bases, leaving 12 bases between the germline ends. CDR1 and CDR2 from the germline V gene are SEHNR and FQNEAQ (reference sequence). CDR3 sequence: CASSLLRRDSTDTQYF. The CDR3 DNA is TGTGCCAGCAGCTTACTTCGCCGGGACAGCACAGATACGCAGTATTTT.

The V gene is TRBV29-1, the J gene TRBJ1-2, with a weak D call TRBD1 (6 bases). The CDR3 covers 16 residues. The V gene lost 7 bases and the J gene lost 8 bases, with 29 bases spanning the gap. CDR1 and CDR2 from the germline V gene are SQVTM and ANQGSEA. The CDR3 sequence is CSATPARDTTTGGYTF. CDR3 in DNA: TGCAGCGCCACCCCCGCCAGGGACACAACCACTGGGGGCTACACCTTC.

This clonotype was counted only a few times. The CDR3 spells CASSQESGQRNTEAFF. CDR3 sequence (DNA): TGCGCCAGCAGCCAAGAGTCGGGACAGAGGAACACTGAAGCTTTCTTT. The chain combines TRBV4-1 with TRBJ1-1, with 7 bases that match TRBD1. The CDR3 totals 16 residues. Per germline, CDR1 MGHRA and CDR2 YSYEKL. The V segment lost 0 bases and the J segment 1 base; nucleotides outside the gene matches: 5.

This clonotype was seen more than once but under ten times. The chain employs TRBV12-3 or TRBV12-4 and TRBJ1-2; 7 bases align to TRBD1. This CDR3 is 19 amino acids long. Trimming at V came to 8 bases and at J to 0 bases, leaving 21 bases not matched to a gene. The CDR3 nucleotides are TGTGCCAGCTCCTTCTCGGCAGGGGGTTTTTTTTTCCCTAACTATGGCTACACCTTC. Translated: CASSFSAGGFFFPNYGYTF.

This chain joins TRBV6-2 or TRBV6-3 and TRBJ2-7, with 7 nucleotides matching TRBD1. Trimming removed 11 bases from V and 0 bases from J; junction bases left unmatched: 16. Germline V CDR1 and CDR2: MNHEY, SVGEGT. This CDR3 is built from 16 residues. The DNA of the CDR3 is TGTGCCCCCAGCTCCGAGGGACAGTTCCTCTCCTACGAGCAGTACTTC. This translates into CAPSSEGQFLSYEQYF.

This clonotype was observed many times. The V call is TRBV20-1, the J call TRBJ1-5; 8 bases agree with TRBD1. V dropped 4 bases and J dropped 1; count of bases not matched to a gene: 3. This CDR3 spans 14 amino acids. Germline V gene sequence: CDR1 DFQATT, CDR2 SNEGSKA (reference sequence). The CDR3 DNA is TGCAGTGCTACACAGGGGGGGAGCAATCAGCCCCAGCATTTT. Amino acid sequence: CSATQGGSNQPQHF.

The chain employs TRBV15 and TRBJ1-2; perhaps TRBD1 as D (5 bases). The CDR3 runs 14 residues. Trimming took 0 bases from V and 4 from J, leaving 9 bases between them. The germline V gene has CDR1 LNHNV and CDR2 YYDKDF (reference sequence). The CDR3 sequence is CATSRDQGLYGYTF. The CDR3 nucleotides read TGTGCCACCAGCAGAGATCAGGGTCTCTATGGCTACACCTTC.

The chain links TRBV7-2 to TRBJ2-1, with D possibly being TRBD1 (6 bases). Germline CDR1 SGHTA, CDR2 FQGNSA. There are 12 residues in the CDR3. Trimming shortened V by 1 base and J by 14 bases, and 12 bases separated the two germline ends. CDR3: CASSLEGHSKFF. In nucleotides, the CDR3 is TGTGCCAGCAGCTTAGAGGGACATTCCAAGTTCTTC. Full variable domain (remainder filled in from reference TRBV7-2 and TRBJ2-1): GAGVSQSPSNKVTEKGKDVELRCDPISGHTALYWYRQSLGQGLEFLIYFQGNSAPDKSGLPSDRFSAERTGGSVSTLTIQRTQQEDSAVYLCASSLEGHSKFFGPGTRLTVL.

This clonotype has more than one count but fewer than ten. J is TRBJ2-1 and V is TRBV24-1, with 9 bases matching TRBD2. The CDR3 totals 15 residues. The V segment lost 0 bases and the J segment 8 bases; nucleotides outside the gene matches: 4. From germline, CDR1 is KGHDR and CDR2 SFDVKD. The chain's CDR3 is CATSDLLAGIYEQFF. In DNA form, the CDR3 reads TGTGCCACCAGTGATTTGCTAGCGGGAATATATGAGCAGTTCTTC.

This clonotype was picked up a small number of times. The chain combines TRBV12-3 or TRBV12-4 with TRBJ1-2; unclear D gene. V gave up 0 bases and J gave up 2 bases, with 13 bases separating them. This CDR3 contains 16 residues. The DNA for the CDR3 is TGTGCCAGCAGTTTAGCCCTCGTCGGCCCGAACTATGGCTACACCTTC. This encodes CASSLALVGPNYGYTF.

The V call is TRBV7-2, the J call TRBJ2-3, with 12 bases lining up with TRBD2. The CDR3 totals 16 residues. Unmatched junction bases numbered 8, after V lost 6 bases and J lost 4 bases. Germline V gene data show CDR1 as SGHTA and CDR2 as FQGNSA. This CDR3 is CASSKTSGSPADTQYF. CDR3 sequence (DNA): TGTGCCAGCAGTAAGACTAGCGGGAGTCCGGCAGATACGCAGTATTTT.